This T cell receptor (beta chain) was sequenced in a study of T cell responses to AZD1222 COVID-19 vaccine. Whole-study context: Analysis merged second doses at about 4 or about 12 weeks.

The V gene's germline CDR1 is MNHEY and CDR2 SVGEGT. V was cut by 2 bases and J by 8 bases, with 9 bases left in between. The CDR3 covers 12 residues. Sequencing was performed with immunoSEQ multiplex PCR; in TCRdb, only in-frame clones are kept and a portion is missing. The sample lists 75,000 to 95,000 clones, 80% to 90% occurring once. Points on this clone: Antigen specificity is unknown.

Whole-study findings and limits: Increased Spike-specific TCR breadth and depth were observed after two AZD1222 doses. Regions left unmutated in variants are reportedly the target of nearly half of spike-specific TCRs. Among the donors, most were white British and more were female, and clonal diversity was possibly underestimated.

This specimen was peripheral blood, taken on day 0 of AZD1222 vaccination. This sequence originates from an adult in good health. The chain has TRBV6-2 or TRBV6-3 and TRBJ1-2; D is unresolved. The CDR3 sequence: CASSYREGGYTF. The CDR3, as DNA: TGTGCCAGCAGTTACCGGGAAGGCGGCTACACCTTC.